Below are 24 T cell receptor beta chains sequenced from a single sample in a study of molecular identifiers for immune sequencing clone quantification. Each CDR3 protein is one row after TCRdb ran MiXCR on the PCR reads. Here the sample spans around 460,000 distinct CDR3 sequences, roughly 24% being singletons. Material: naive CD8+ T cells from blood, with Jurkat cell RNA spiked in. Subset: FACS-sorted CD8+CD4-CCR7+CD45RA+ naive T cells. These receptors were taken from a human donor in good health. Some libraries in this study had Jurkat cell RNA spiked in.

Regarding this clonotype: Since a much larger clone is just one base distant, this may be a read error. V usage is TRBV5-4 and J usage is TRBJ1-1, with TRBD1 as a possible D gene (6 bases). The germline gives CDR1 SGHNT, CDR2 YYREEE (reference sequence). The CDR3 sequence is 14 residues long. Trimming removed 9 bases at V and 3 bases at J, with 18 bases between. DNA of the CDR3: TGTGCCACCACACCAGGGGCCTTGGACACTGAAGCTTTCTTT. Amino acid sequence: CATTPGALDTEAFF.

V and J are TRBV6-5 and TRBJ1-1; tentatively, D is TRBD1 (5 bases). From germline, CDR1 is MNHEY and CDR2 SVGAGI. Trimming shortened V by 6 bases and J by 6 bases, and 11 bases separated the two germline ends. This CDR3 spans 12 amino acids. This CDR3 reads CASRPGTSEAFF. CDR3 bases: TGTGCCAGCAGACCCGGGACTTCTGAAGCTTTCTTT.

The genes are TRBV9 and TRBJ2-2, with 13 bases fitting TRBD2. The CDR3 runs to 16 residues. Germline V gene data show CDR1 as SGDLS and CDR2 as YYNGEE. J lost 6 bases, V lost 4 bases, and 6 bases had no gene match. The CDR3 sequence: CASSHGTSGIPGELFF. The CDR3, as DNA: TGTGCCAGCAGCCATGGGACTAGCGGGATCCCCGGGGAGCTGTTTTTT.

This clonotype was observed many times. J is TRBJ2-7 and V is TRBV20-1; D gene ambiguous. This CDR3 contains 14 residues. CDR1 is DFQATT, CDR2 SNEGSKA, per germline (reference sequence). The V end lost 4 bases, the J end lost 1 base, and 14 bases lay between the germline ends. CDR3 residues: CSAIGKPSSYEQYF. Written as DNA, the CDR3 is TGCAGTGCTATAGGGAAGCCGTCATCCTACGAGCAGTACTTC.

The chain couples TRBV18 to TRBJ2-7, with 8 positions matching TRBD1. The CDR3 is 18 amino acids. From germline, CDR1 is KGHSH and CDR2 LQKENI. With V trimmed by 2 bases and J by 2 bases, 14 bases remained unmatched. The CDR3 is CASSPDPWDRTTTYEQYF. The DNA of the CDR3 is TGTGCCAGCTCACCAGACCCGTGGGACAGGACGACCACCTACGAGCAGTACTTC. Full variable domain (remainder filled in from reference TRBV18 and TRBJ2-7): NAGVMQNPRHLVRRRGQEARLRCSPMKGHSHVYWYRQLPEEGLKFMVYLQKENIIDESGMPKERFSAEFPKEGPSILRIQQVVRGDSAAYFCASSPDPWDRTTTYEQYFGPGTRLTVT.

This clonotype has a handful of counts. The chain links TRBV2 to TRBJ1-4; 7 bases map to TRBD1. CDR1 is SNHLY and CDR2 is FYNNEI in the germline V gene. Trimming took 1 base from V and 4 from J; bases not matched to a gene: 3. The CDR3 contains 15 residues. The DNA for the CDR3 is TGTGCCAGCAGTGAAGGGACAGGCAATAATGAAAAACTGTTTTTT. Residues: CASSEGTGNNEKLFF.

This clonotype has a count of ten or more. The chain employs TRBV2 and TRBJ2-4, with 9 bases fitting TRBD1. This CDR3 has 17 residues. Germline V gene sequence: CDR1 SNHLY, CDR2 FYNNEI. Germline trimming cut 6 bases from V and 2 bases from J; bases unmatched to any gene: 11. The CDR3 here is CASRPPGQGITKNIQYF. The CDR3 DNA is TGTGCCAGCAGACCCCCCGGACAGGGGATTACCAAAAACATTCAGTACTTC.

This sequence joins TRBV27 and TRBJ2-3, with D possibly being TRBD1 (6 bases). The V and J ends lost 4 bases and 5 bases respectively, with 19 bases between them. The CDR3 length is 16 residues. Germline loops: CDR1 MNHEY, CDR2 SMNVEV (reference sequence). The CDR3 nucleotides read TGTGCCAGCAGTTCTCCCGGGGCAGGGGAAGGAGATACGCAGTATTTT. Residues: CASSSPGAGEGDTQYF.

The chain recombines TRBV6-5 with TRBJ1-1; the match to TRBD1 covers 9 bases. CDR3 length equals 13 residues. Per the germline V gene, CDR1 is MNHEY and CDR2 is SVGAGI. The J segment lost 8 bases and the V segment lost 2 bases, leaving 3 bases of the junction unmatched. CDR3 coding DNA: TGTGCCAGCAGTTACCAAGGGACAGGGGAAGCTTTCTTT. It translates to CASSYQGTGEAFF.

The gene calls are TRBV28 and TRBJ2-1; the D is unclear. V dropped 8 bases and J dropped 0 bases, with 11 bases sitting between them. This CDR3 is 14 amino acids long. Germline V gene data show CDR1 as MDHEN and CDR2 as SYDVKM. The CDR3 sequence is CASSPPVSYNEQFF. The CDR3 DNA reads TGTGCCAGCTCACCTCCAGTCTCCTACAATGAGCAGTTCTTC.

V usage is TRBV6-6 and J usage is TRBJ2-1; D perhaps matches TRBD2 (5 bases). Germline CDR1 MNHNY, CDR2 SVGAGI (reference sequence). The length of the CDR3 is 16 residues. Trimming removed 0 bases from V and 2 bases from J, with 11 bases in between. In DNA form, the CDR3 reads TGTGCCAGCAGTTACTCAGAGCGGCCAACCTACAATGAGCAGTTCTTC. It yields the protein CASSYSERPTYNEQFF.

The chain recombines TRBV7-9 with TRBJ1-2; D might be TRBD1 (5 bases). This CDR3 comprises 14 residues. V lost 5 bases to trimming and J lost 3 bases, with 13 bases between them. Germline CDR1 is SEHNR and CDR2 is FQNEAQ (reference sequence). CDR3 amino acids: CASSPLGEYYGYTF. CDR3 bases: TGTGCCAGCAGCCCATTGGGGGAATACTATGGCTACACCTTC.

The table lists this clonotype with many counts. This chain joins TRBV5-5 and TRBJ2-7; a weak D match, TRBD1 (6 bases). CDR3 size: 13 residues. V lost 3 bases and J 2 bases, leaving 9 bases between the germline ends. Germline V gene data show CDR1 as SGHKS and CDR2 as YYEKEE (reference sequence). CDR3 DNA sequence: TGTGCCAGCAGCTGGACAGTGGCCTACGAGCAGTACTTC. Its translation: CASSWTVAYEQYF.

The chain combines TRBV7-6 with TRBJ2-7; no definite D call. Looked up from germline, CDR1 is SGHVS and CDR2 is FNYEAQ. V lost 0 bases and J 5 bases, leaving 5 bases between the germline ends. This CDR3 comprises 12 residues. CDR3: CASSLASHEQYF. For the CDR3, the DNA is TGTGCCAGCAGCTTAGCTTCTCACGAGCAGTACTTC.

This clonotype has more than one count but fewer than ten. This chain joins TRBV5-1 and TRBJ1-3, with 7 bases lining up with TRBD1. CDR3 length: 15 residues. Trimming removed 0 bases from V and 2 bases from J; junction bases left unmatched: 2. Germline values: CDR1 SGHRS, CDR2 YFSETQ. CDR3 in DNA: TGCGCCAGCAGCTTGGACAGGGGACCTGGAAACACCATATATTTT. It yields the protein CASSLDRGPGNTIYF.

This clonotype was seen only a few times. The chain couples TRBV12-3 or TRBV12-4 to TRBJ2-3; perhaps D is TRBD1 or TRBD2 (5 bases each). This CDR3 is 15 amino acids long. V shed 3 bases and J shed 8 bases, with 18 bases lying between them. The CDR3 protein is CASSFRDLTYATQYF. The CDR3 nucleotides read TGTGCCAGCAGTTTCCGGGACCTAACTTACGCTACGCAGTATTTT.

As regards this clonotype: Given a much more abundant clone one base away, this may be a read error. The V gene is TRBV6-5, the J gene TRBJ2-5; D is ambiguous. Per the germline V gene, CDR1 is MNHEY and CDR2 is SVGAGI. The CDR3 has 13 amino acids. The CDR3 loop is CASSPPPAETPYF. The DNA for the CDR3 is TGTGCCAGCAGTCCCCCCCCGGCGGAGACCCCGTACTTC.

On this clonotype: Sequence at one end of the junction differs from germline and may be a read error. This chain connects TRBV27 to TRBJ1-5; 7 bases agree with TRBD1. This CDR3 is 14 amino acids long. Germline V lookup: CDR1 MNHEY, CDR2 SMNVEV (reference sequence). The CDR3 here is CASSSTGTDAPRHF. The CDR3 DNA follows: TGTGCCAGCAGTTCTACCGGGACAGATGCGCCCCGGCATTTT.

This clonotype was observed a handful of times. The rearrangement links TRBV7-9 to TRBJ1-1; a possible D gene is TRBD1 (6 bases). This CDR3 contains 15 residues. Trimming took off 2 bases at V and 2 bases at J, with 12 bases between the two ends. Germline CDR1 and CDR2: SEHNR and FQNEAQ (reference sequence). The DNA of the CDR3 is TGTGCCAGCAGCTTACCGACAGGCGAAAACACTGAAGCTTTCTTT. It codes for CASSLPTGENTEAFF.

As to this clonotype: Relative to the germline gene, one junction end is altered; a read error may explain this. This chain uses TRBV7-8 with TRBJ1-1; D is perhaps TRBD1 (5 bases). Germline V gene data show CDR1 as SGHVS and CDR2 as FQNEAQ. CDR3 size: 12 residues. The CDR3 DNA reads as TGTGTCAGCAGCTTAGGGGTCACTGAAGCTTTCTTT. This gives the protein CVSSLGVTEAFF.

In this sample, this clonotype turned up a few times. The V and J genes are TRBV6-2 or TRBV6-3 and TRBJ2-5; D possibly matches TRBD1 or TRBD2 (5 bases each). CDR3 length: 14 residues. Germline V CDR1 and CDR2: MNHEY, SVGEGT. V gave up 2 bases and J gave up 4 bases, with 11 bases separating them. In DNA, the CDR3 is TGTGCCAGCAGTTACACGGGACCTTCAGAGACCCAGTACTTC. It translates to CASSYTGPSETQYF.

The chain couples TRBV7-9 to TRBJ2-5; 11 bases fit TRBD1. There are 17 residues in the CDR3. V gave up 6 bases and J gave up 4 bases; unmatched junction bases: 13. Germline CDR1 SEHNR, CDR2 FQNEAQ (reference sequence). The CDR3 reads CASSIVILDRGRETQYF. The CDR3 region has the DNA TGTGCCAGCAGTATTGTTATATTGGACAGGGGGCGAGAGACCCAGTACTTC.

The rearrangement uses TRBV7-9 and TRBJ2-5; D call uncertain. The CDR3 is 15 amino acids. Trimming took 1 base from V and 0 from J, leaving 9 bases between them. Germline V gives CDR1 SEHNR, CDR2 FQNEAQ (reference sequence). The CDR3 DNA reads TGTGCCAGCAGCTTAGGTTCGTCCAACCAAGAGACCCAGTACTTC. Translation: CASSLGSSNQETQYF.

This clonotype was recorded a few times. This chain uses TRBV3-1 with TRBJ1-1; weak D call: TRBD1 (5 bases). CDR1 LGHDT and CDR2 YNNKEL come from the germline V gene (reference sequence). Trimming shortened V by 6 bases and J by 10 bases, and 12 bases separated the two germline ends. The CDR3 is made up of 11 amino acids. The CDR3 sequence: CASRYGTRAFF. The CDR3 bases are TGTGCCAGCAGGTACGGGACCAGAGCTTTCTTT.